This T cell receptor beta chain came from a study of blood T cell repertoires in COVID-19. Study-wide background: Samples representing acute and convalescent COVID-19 were sourced from the United States, Italy and Spain. T cells, B-cell-depleted T cells, or PBMCs provided the cDNA or gDNA that served as material.

Sequencing was performed with immunoSEQ multiplex PCR; in TCRdb, only in-frame clones are kept and a portion is missing. The table shows under 250,000 clones, with 80% to 90% occurring only once. The germline CDR1 and CDR2 sequences are SGHVS and FQNEAQ. The CDR3 has 18 amino acids. The V end was cut by 7 bases, the J end by 2 bases, with 23 bases between. The sample holds a few counts of this clone. The TCR sequence derives from a man aged 50-60 years who had recovered from COVID-19. This chain connects TRBV7-8 to TRBJ2-2; D possibly uses TRBD1 or TRBD2 (8 bases each). The specimen was peripheral blood. CDR3 in amino acids: CASTRGGQGALNTGELFF. The CDR3, as DNA: TGTGCCAGCACCCGGGGGGGGCAGGGGGCTCTCAACACCGGGGAGCTGTTTTTT.